Below are 17 T cell receptor beta chains sequenced from a single sample in a study of blood T cell repertoires in COVID-19. This table comes from immunoSEQ multiplex PCR, and its TCRdb copy is limited to in-frame clones, with some not included. The sample contains over 200,000 clones, about 90% of which appear only once. Sequenced sample: peripheral blood. The receptors shown here come from a woman aged 18-35 years who had recovered from COVID-19.

This chain uses TRBV5-4 with TRBJ2-7; 11 positions agree with TRBD2. CDR1 is SGHNT, CDR2 YYREEE, per germline (reference sequence). Trimming took 4 bases from V and 6 from J; bases not matched to a gene: 9. CDR3 size: 15 residues. CDR3: CASSPRGLAGSEQYF. CDR3 bases: TGTGCCAGCAGCCCTCGAGGACTAGCGGGTTCCGAGCAGTACTTC. Together with reference TRBV5-4 and TRBJ2-7, the CDR3 gives the full variable domain: ETGVTQSPTHLIKTRGQQVTLRCSSQSGHNTVSWYQQALGQGPQFIFQYYREEENGRGNFPPRFSGLQFPNYSSELNVNALELDDSALYLCASSPRGLAGSEQYFGPGTRLTVT.

This clone appeared once. V and J are TRBV30 and TRBJ2-7; 9 bases line up with TRBD1. The CDR3 runs to 14 residues. J lost 1 base, V lost 2 bases, and 3 bases had no gene match. Germline V CDR1 and CDR2: GTSNPN, SVGIG (reference sequence). CDR3 residues: CAWSSGQGSYEQYF. CDR3 coding DNA: TGTGCCTGGAGTTCGGGACAGGGATCCTACGAGCAGTACTTC.

V usage is TRBV29-1 and J usage is TRBJ2-3, with a tentative D call TRBD1 (5 bases). The germline CDR1 and CDR2 sequences are SQVTM and ANQGSEA. Trimming cost V 3 bases and J 2 bases, with 12 bases left between them. The length of the CDR3 is 14 residues. DNA of the CDR3: TGCAGCGTTGACCGACAGACCCTCACAGATACGCAGTATTTT. Protein sequence: CSVDRQTLTDTQYF.

This clone was seen a handful of times. CDR3: CASSISGETLYEQYF. CDR3 nucleotide sequence: TGTGCCAGTAGTATTAGCGGCGAGACCCTCTACGAGCAGTACTTC. This chain joins TRBV19 and TRBJ2-7; possible D gene TRBD2, 6 bases. CDR1 is LNHDA and CDR2 is SQIVND in the germline V gene (reference sequence). Between the trimmed V and J ends, which lost 3 bases and 3 bases, there was a span of 15 bases. The CDR3 consists of 15 residues.

The J gene is TRBJ2-7, the V gene TRBV6-5; 12 bases line up with TRBD2. Germline values: CDR1 MNHEY, CDR2 SVGAGI. This CDR3 comprises 14 residues. V dropped 8 bases and J dropped 3; count of bases not matched to a gene: 5. The CDR3 DNA is TGTGCCAGCTCCAGACTAGCGGGGGACTACGAGCAGTACTTC. This gives the protein CASSRLAGDYEQYF.

This clone was counted a single time. The chain has TRBV10-3 and TRBJ1-2; a possible D gene is TRBD1 (5 bases). This CDR3 is 15 amino acids long. V was cut by 6 bases and J by 3 bases, with 17 bases left in between. The germline gives CDR1 ENHRY, CDR2 SYGVKD. The CDR3 DNA reads TGTGCCATCAGAGATTCCGGGACTTGGGACTATGGCTACACCTTC. This gives the protein CAIRDSGTWDYGYTF.

This clone was found a few times. This chain joins TRBV9 and TRBJ2-2; 9 bases agree with TRBD2. There are 13 residues in the CDR3. The germline gives CDR1 SGDLS, CDR2 YYNGEE. V dropped 1 base and J dropped 8; count of bases not matched to a gene: 0. In nucleotides, the CDR3 is TGTGCCAGCAGCGTACTAGCGGGGGGGGAGCTGTTTTTT. It is translated as CASSVLAGGELFF. Based on the CDR3 plus reference TRBV9 and TRBJ2-2, the full variable domain is DSGVTQTPKHLITATGQRVTLRCSPRSGDLSVYWYQQSLDQGLQFLIQYYNGEERAKGNILERFSAQQFPDLHSELNLSSLELGDSALYFCASSVLAGGELFFGEGSRLTVL.

The gene calls are TRBV5-5 and TRBJ2-1; TRBD2 is a possible D gene (5 bases). Per the germline V gene, CDR1 is SGHKS and CDR2 is YYEKEE (reference sequence). Trimming removed 0 bases at V and 9 bases at J, with 10 bases between. There are 13 residues in the CDR3. DNA of the CDR3: TGTGCCAGCAGCTTGGGGAGGACTTTTGAGCAGTTCTTC. Residues: CASSLGRTFEQFF.

V is TRBV25-1 and J is TRBJ2-5; TRBD1 matches at 11 bases. Germline values: CDR1 MGHDK, CDR2 SYGVNS. J was trimmed by 1 base and V by 2 bases; bases with no gene match: 3. The CDR3 is 16 amino acids. In nucleotides, the CDR3 is TGTGCCAGCAGTGAAGGAGGGACAGGGGGCCAAGAGACCCAGTACTTC. This gives the protein CASSEGGTGGQETQYF.

V gene TRBV9 combines with J gene TRBJ2-7, with TRBD2 as a possible D gene (6 bases). The CDR3 runs 17 residues. The germline gives CDR1 SGDLS, CDR2 YYNGEE. The V end lost 0 bases, the J end lost 0 bases, and 16 bases lay between the germline ends. Written as DNA, the CDR3 is TGTGCCAGCAGCGTAGAAGGTGGGGGAGCGGGCTCCTACGAGCAGTACTTC. As protein: CASSVEGGGAGSYEQYF.

The chain carries TRBV5-4 and TRBJ2-2, with a weak D call TRBD2 (6 bases). The CDR3 length is 15 residues. Germline CDR1 reads SGHNT; CDR2 reads YYREEE (reference sequence). Trimming removed 5 bases at V and 6 bases at J, with 17 bases between. The CDR3 sequence: CASRPEWRVSGELFF. In DNA form, the CDR3 reads TGTGCCAGCAGGCCTGAATGGAGGGTCTCCGGGGAGCTGTTTTTT. Using reference TRBV5-4 and TRBJ2-2 for the parts outside the CDR3, the full variable domain is ETGVTQSPTHLIKTRGQQVTLRCSSQSGHNTVSWYQQALGQGPQFIFQYYREEENGRGNFPPRFSGLQFPNYSSELNVNALELDDSALYLCASRPEWRVSGELFFGEGSRLTVL.

The chain joins TRBV6-5 to TRBJ2-1; no reliable D call. CDR3 size: 15 residues. The V and J ends lost 0 bases and 13 bases respectively, with 19 bases between them. Germline CDR1 MNHEY, CDR2 SVGAGI. The CDR3 DNA reads as TGTGCCAGCAGTTACTCTGTAACTTATACGCTACCCCAGTTCTTC. Translated: CASSYSVTYTLPQFF.

The rearrangement joins TRBV9 to TRBJ2-7; possibly TRBD1 for D (5 bases). CDR1 SGDLS and CDR2 YYNGEE come from the germline V gene. V was clipped by 0 bases and J by 3 bases, with 7 bases between them. The CDR3 is 13 amino acids. The CDR3 DNA is TGTGCCAGCAGCGTAGGACAGAGCTACGAGCAGTACTTC. It is translated as CASSVGQSYEQYF.

This chain connects TRBV11-3 to TRBJ1-3, with D tentatively TRBD1 (5 bases). The V end lost 5 bases, the J end lost 7 bases, and 9 bases lay between the germline ends. The CDR3 loop spans 12 amino acids. Germline CDR1 SGHNT, CDR2 YENEEA. The CDR3 nucleotides read TGTGCCAGCAGCCTCGGGGGGAACACCATATATTTT. Residues: CASSLGGNTIYF.

The V and J genes are TRBV7-3 and TRBJ1-1; 10 bases fit TRBD1. Unmatched junction bases numbered 11, after V lost 0 bases and J lost 7 bases. CDR3 length equals 17 residues. Looked up from germline, CDR1 is SGHTA and CDR2 is FQGTGA. The CDR3 reads CASSLTPTGQGNFEAFF. The CDR3 region has the DNA TGTGCCAGCAGCTTAACCCCCACGGGACAGGGGAACTTTGAAGCTTTCTTT.

The V call is TRBV4-3, the J call TRBJ2-7; possibly TRBD1 for D (5 bases). The V end lost 0 bases, the J end lost 6 bases, and 18 bases lay between the germline ends. Germline CDR1 LGHNA, CDR2 YSLEER. The CDR3 has 16 amino acids. CDR3 sequence: CASSQDPAQGISEQYF. Here the CDR3 DNA reads TGCGCCAGCAGCCAAGACCCCGCGCAGGGCATCTCCGAGCAGTACTTC.

The CDR3 DNA reads as TGTGCCAGCAGCCAAGATCAGGGTATCAACTATGGCTACACCTTC. Protein: CASSQDQGINYGYTF. The V gene is TRBV3-1 (or the pseudogene TRBV3-2), the J gene TRBJ1-2, with D maybe TRBD1 (5 bases). This CDR3 comprises 15 residues. The V end lost 0 bases, the J end lost 2 bases, and 10 bases lay between the germline ends. The germline CDR1 and CDR2 sequences are LGHDT and YNNKEL (reference sequence).